This T cell receptor (beta chain) was identified in a study of blood T cell repertoires in COVID-19. Study information: Sources were T cells, B-cell-depleted T cells, or PBMCs; the material itself was cDNA or gDNA.

In the source study's methods: Reference gene primer amplification gave estimated nucleated cell counts. Sequencing used immunoSEQ multiplex PCR; TCRdb keeps in-frame clones, though not all of them. The D gene and trimming were derived from the DNA, and the V and J assignments and clone size from that table. The table shows nearly 70,000 clones, with roughly 90% occurring only once. This clone was observed once. With V trimmed by 2 bases and J by 2 bases, 2 bases remained unmatched. CDR3 length: 14 amino acids. The germline CDR1 and CDR2 sequences are WNHNN and SYGVQD (reference sequence). The Seattle patients joined while their infection was active and were tracked longitudinally afterward.

The genes are TRBV10-1 and TRBJ2-7, with 8 bases fitting TRBD1. The clonotype originates from a man in his forties or fifties with COVID-19, enrolled during active disease. Sequencing was carried out using peripheral blood. The CDR3, as DNA: TGCGCCAGCAGTGAGGGACAGGGAACCTACGAGCAGTACTTC. This codes for CASSEGQGTYEQYF.